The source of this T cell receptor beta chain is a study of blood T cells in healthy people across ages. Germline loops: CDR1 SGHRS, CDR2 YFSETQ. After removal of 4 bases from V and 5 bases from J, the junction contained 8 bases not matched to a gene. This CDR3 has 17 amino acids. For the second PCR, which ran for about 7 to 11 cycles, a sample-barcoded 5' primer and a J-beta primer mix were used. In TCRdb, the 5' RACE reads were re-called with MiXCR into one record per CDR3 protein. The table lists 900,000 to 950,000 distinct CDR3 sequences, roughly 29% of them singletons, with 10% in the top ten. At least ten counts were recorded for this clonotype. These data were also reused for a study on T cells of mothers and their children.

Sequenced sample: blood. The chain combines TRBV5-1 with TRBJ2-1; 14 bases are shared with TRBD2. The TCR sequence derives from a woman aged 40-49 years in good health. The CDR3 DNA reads TGCGCCAGCAGCGTCTGGACTAGCGGGGGGCGCCACAATGAGCAGTTCTTC. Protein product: CASSVWTSGGRHNEQFF.